This TCR beta chain comes out of a study of T cell repertoires in cytomegalovirus infection. Overall study context: Public TCR beta signatures provided an indication of both CMV infection and a matching HLA type.

Findings and caveats of the study: The ex vivo response showed dominance by HLA-C-restricted CMV-specific TCR beta clonotypes.

As for this clonotype: The antigen remains unidentified. An end of the junction does not agree with germline; a read error may underlie this.

TCRdb independently ran MiXCR on the reads; one entry per CDR3 protein. This sample has 500,000 or so distinct CDR3 sequences, with more than 15% found just once. The sequence was obtained from a human donor in good health (CMV status not recorded). Some clones in this sample may be carry-over from other donors' samples. Sequencing used CD8+ T cells from PBMCs.

CDR3 DNA: TGTACCAGCAGCCCCCCCGGTCAGCCCCAGCATTTT. Translation gives CTSSPPGQPQHF. The chain employs TRBV28 and TRBJ1-5; no clear D. This CDR3 is 12 amino acids long. Germline lookup yields CDR1 MDHEN and CDR2 SYDVKM.